This TCR beta chain was obtained from a study of follicular helper T cells after annual influenza vaccination. Study overall: Across the 2013-2014, 2014-2015 and 2015-2016 vaccination seasons, some subjects were resampled.

Trimming removed 2 bases at V and 6 bases at J, with 10 bases between. CDR1 is SEHNR and CDR2 is FQNEAQ in the germline V gene (reference sequence). The CDR3 sequence is 14 residues long. Study observations and caveats: Productive TCRB sequences came from only roughly 9.5-22% of cells. ICOS+CD38+ cTfh clonality tracked population frequency, and its change tracked circulating plasmablast change.

TCRdb's copy holds only in-frame clones and misses some; the assay was immunoSEQ multiplex PCR. The top ten clones hold around 0.5% of a sample with under 15,000 clones, around 82% of them seen once. Noted time point: 2014-2015 season, pre-vaccination. Between about 35 and 110 mL of blood was drawn per time point. About this clone itself: As yet, its antigen is unknown.

This sample comprised CXCR5- memory CD4+ T cells sorted from blood, obtained on the day of influenza vaccination. The sequence came from an adult who received the influenza vaccine. This rearrangement joins TRBV7-9 to TRBJ2-2; TRBD2 might be the D (5 bases). CDR3 DNA sequence: TGTGCCAGCAGCTTAAACGGGCGGGCCGGGGAGCTGTTTTTT. Its translation: CASSLNGRAGELFF.